This is a list of T cell receptor beta chains from one sample in a study of tumor-infiltrating lymphocytes in primary liver carcinoma. One entry per CDR3 protein results from TCRdb running MiXCR on the multiplex PCR reads. The sample consists of 310,000 or so distinct CDR3 sequences, nearly 60% of them appearing once. Sequencing was done on a sample of peripheral blood. The origin of the receptors is a woman aged 30 to 39 with primary liver carcinoma and hepatitis B virus infection. The CDR3 runs from the conserved cysteine through the conserved F or W. A D gene is named only where the DNA matches it firmly. Expanded clones are given a class, and other clones once, few, many or no size at all.

j_call v_call d_call clone_size cdr3_aa cdr3_nt
TRBJ1-1 TRBV6-2/TRBV6-3 . . CASSLPRYKGAGTEAFF TGTGCCAGCAGCCTGCCCCGGTATAAAGGGGCCGGCACTGAAGCTTTCTTT
TRBJ1-5 TRBV7-9 . once CASSFAGANQPQHF TGTGCCAGCAGCTTTGCAGGGGCCAATCAGCCCCAGCATTTT
TRBJ2-1 TRBV6-1 TRBD2 . CASSDSPSGNGNGQFF TGTGCCAGCAGTGATTCTCCTAGCGGGAATGGGAATGGGCAGTTCTTC
TRBJ2-7 TRBV4-2 . . CASSRISGSYEQYF TGTGCCAGCAGCCGCATCAGCGGCTCCTACGAGCAGTACTTC
TRBJ2-1 TRBV29-1 . many CSPIWGHEQFF TGCAGCCCTATCTGGGGCCATGAGCAGTTCTTC
TRBJ2-2 TRBV5-4 . few CASSLGRDRELFF TGTGCCAGCAGCTTGGGGCGGGACAGGGAGCTGTTTTTT
TRBJ1-4 TRBV7-9 TRBD1 . CASSSDRGREKLFF TGTGCCAGCAGCTCAGACAGGGGACGTGAAAAACTGTTTTTT
TRBJ2-1 TRBV5-6 . many CASSEGSNEQFF TGTGCCAGCAGCGAAGGAAGTAATGAGCAGTTCTTC
TRBJ2-5 TRBV7-9 TRBD1 few CASDRGRRETQYF TGTGCCAGTGACAGGGGACGCCGAGAGACCCAGTACTTC
TRBJ2-1 TRBV5-5 TRBD2 many CASSDSLAGHSYNEQFF TGTGCCAGCAGCGACTCCCTAGCGGGCCACTCCTACAATGAGCAGTTCTTC
TRBJ2-2 TRBV12-3/TRBV12-4 . . CASSLGATGELFF TGTGCCAGCAGTTTAGGGGCAACCGGGGAGCTGTTTTTT
TRBJ2-1 TRBV7-9 . . CASTRSGVRLEQFF TGTGCCAGCACCCGATCTGGGGTGCGACTCGAACAGTTCTTC
TRBJ2-1 TRBV4-2 . . CASSQFAGVSYNEQFF TGTGCCAGCAGCCAATTTGCGGGTGTCTCCTACAATGAGCAGTTCTTC
TRBJ2-5 TRBV5-6 . . CASSLREAQYF TGTGCCAGCAGCTTAAGAGAGGCCCAATACTTC
TRBJ1-6 TRBV11-3 . many CASSLGSRSPLHF TGTGCCAGCAGCTTAGGGTCTCGATCACCCCTCCACTTT
TRBJ2-7 TRBV5-1 TRBD2 . CASSMTGLAGSGLFGYEQYF TGCGCCAGCAGCATGACGGGACTAGCGGGAAGCGGGTTGTTCGGCTACGAGCAGTACTTC
TRBJ2-3 TRBV12-3/TRBV12-4 . . CASKSEFSADTRYF TGTGCCAGCAAATCCGAATTTAGCGCGGATACGCGGTATTTT
TRBJ2-3 TRBV21-1 . . CASSKELGLQSTDTQYF TGTGCCAGCAGCAAAGAGCTTGGACTACAATCCACAGATACGCAGTATTTT
TRBJ2-1 TRBV4-2 TRBD2 . CVSSQEHGVAGISYNEQFF TGTGTCAGCAGCCAAGAACATGGCGTAGCGGGAATCTCCTACAATGAGCAGTTCTTC
TRBJ2-4 TRBV2 TRBD1 . CPRSDRGLAKNIQYF TGTCCCAGGAGTGACAGGGGGCTTGCCAAAAACATTCAGTACTTC
TRBJ2-7 TRBV6-2/TRBV6-3 . few CASSYSRQTYEQYF TGTGCCAGCAGTTACTCGCGACAGACCTACGAGCAGTACTTC
TRBJ2-1 TRBV11-2 . . CARSLEVAAPKFF TGTGCCAGAAGCTTAGAGGTAGCGGCCCCGAAGTTCTTC
TRBJ1-2 TRBV4-3 . few CASSQDSGRSNYGYTF TGCGCCAGCAGCCAAGATTCGGGACGGTCTAACTATGGCTACACCTTC
TRBJ1-2 TRBV6-6 TRBD1 many CASGQGYGYTF TGTGCCAGCGGACAGGGCTATGGCTACACCTTC
TRBJ2-7 TRBV7-9 . . CASSLAVAGAYKQYF TGTGCCAGCAGCTTAGCTGTTGCGGGTGCCTACAAACAGTACTTC
TRBJ1-5 TRBV12-3/TRBV12-4 TRBD1 . CASSGQGGEPKHF TGTGCTAGCAGTGGACAGGGAGGAGAGCCCAAGCATTTT
TRBJ2-7 TRBV12-3/TRBV12-4 . . CASSLRGNNHEQYF TGTGCCAGCAGTTTACGGGGAAACAACCACGAGCAGTACTTC
TRBJ2-3 TRBV29-1 . many CSVLDGADTQYF TGCAGCGTTTTGGACGGAGCGGATACGCAGTATTTT
TRBJ2-7 TRBV7-9 . many CASSLYGGTYEQYF TGTGCCAGCAGCTTATACGGCGGGACGTACGAGCAGTACTTC
TRBJ2-1 TRBV14 TRBD2 . CASSLMTSGSGNEQSF TGTGCCAGCAGCCTAATGACTAGCGGGAGCGGGAATGAGCAGTCCTTC
TRBJ2-1 TRBV14 . . CASSVRAPGNEQFF TGTGCCAGCAGCGTACGAGCCCCGGGGAATGAGCAGTTCTTC
TRBJ2-2 TRBV6-5 TRBD2 . CASSASGGRVQLFF TGTGCCAGCAGTGCTAGCGGGGGGAGAGTCCAGCTGTTTTTT
TRBJ2-3 TRBV24-1 TRBD2 . CATSDLTSGSDTQYF TGTGCCACCAGTGATTTGACTAGCGGGAGCGATACGCAGTATTTT
TRBJ2-4 TRBV5-6 . . CASRWSTGPQYF TGTGCCAGCAGATGGTCGACCGGGCCTCAGTACTTC
TRBJ2-1 TRBV7-9 . few CASSSQRVSSYNEQFF TGTGCCAGCAGCTCCCAGCGGGTTAGCTCCTACAATGAGCAGTTCTTC
TRBJ2-7 TRBV4-1 TRBD2 . CASSQEASGRPYEQYF TGCGCCAGCAGTCAAGAGGCTAGCGGGAGGCCTTACGAGCAGTACTTC
TRBJ2-1 TRBV11-2 . . CASIGGNEQSF TGTGCCAGCATTGGGGGTAATGAGCAGTCCTTT
TRBJ1-1 TRBV7-9 . . CASSLKSLNTEAFF TGTGCCAGCAGCTTAAAGAGCCTGAACACTGAAGCTTTCTTT
TRBJ2-3 TRBV4-1 TRBD2 . CASSQDMRLAGGPDTQYF TGCGCCAGCAGCCAAGATATGAGACTAGCGGGAGGGCCGGATACGCAGTATTTT